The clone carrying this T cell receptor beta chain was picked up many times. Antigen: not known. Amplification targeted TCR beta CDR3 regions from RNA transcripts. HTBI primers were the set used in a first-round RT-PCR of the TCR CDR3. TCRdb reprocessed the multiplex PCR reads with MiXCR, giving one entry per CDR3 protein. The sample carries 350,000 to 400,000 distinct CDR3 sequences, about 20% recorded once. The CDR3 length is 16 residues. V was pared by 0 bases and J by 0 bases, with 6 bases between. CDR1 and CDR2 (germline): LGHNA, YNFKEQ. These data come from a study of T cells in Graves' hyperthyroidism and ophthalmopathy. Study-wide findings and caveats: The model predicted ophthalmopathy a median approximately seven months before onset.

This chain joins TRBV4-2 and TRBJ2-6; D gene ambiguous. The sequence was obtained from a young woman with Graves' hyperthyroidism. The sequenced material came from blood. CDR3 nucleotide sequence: TGTGCCAGCAGCCAAGATTCAAACTCTGGGGCCAACGTCCTGACTTTC. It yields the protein CASSQDSNSGANVLTF.